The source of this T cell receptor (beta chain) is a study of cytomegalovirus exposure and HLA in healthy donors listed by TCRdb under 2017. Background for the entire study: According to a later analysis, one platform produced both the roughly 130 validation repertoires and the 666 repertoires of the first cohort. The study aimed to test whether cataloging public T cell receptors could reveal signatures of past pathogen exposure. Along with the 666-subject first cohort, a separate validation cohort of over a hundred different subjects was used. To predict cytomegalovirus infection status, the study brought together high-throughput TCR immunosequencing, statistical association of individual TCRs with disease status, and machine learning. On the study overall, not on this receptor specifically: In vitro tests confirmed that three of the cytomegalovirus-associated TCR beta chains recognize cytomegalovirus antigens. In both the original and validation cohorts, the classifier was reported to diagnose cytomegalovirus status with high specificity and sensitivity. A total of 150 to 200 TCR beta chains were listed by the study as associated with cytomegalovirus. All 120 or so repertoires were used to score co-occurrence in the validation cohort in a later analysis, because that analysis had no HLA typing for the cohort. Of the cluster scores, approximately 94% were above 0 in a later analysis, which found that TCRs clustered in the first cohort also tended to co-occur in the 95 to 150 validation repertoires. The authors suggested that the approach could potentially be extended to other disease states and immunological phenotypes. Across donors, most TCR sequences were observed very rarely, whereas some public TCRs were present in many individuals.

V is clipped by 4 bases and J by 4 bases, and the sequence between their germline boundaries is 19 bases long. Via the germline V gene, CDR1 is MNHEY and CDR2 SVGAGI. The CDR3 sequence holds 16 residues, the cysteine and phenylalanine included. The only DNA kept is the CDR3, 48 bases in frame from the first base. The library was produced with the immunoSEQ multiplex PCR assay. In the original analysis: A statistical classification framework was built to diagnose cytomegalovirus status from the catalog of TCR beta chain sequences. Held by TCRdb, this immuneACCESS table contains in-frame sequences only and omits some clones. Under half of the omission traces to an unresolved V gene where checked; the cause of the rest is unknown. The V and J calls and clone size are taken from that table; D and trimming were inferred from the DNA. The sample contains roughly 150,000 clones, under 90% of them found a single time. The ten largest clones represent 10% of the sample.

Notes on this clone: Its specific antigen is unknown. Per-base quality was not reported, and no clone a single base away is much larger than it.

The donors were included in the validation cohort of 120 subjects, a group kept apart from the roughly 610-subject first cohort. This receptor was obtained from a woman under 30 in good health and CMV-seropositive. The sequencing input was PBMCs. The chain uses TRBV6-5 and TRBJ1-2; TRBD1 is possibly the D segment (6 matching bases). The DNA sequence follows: TGTGCCAGCAGTTCCTCGGACAGCCTGGGGACCTATGGCTACACCTTC. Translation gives CASSSSDSLGTYGYTF.